This TCR beta chain appears in the sequencing data of a study of early T cells in non-severe SARS-CoV-2 infection. For the study at large: Whole-blood bulk RNA, unsorted, was sequenced, and chains were unpaired.

Whole-study results and caveats: The VDJdb matching leaned toward anti-spike CD8 responses and overlooked private and CD4 specificities.

MiXCR, run by TCRdb on the 5' RACE reads, gives a single entry per CDR3 protein. The sample yields roughly 65,000 distinct CDR3 sequences, approximately 12% seen once. About this clonotype: Its antigen is unidentified.

CDR1 and CDR2 from the germline V gene are ENHRY and SYGVKD. CDR3 size: 14 residues. V dropped 8 bases and J dropped 4; count of bases not matched to a gene: 8. The chain has TRBV10-3 and TRBJ2-5; 9 bases align to TRBD2. Input material: whole blood. This TCR was recovered from an adult who was a healthcare worker with PCR-confirmed SARS-CoV-2 infection or an uninfected control (not recorded which). CDR3 nucleotides: TGTGCCATCTCTCCAGCGGGGGGCGGAGAGACCCAGTACTTC. As protein: CAISPAGGGETQYF.